This T cell receptor (beta chain) was retrieved from a study of blood T cells in healthy people across ages. The CDR3 is made up of 13 amino acids. Per the germline V gene, CDR1 is PRHDT and CDR2 is FYEKMQ (reference sequence). The V gene lost 8 bases and the J gene lost 5 bases, with 15 bases spanning the gap. For the second PCR, which ran for about 6 to 11 cycles, a sample-barcoded 5' primer and a J-beta primer mix were used. TCRdb re-analysed the 5' RACE reads in MiXCR, keeping a single row per CDR3 protein. In the table there are about 1.8 million distinct CDR3 sequences, about 50% of which are singletons.

Input material: blood. The chain employs TRBV13 and TRBJ2-5; perhaps D is TRBD1 or TRBD2 (6 bases each). This sequence was found in a woman aged 40 to 50 in good health. The CDR3 here is CASSGGPSETQYF. CDR3 DNA sequence: TGTGCCAGCTCCGGGGGCCCGAGCGAGACCCAGTACTTC. Using reference TRBV13 and TRBJ2-5 for the parts outside the CDR3, the full variable domain is AAGVIQSPRHLIKEKRETATLKCYPIPRHDTVYWYQQGPGQDPQFLISFYEKMQSDKGSIPDRFSAQQFSDYHSELNMSSLELGDSALYFCASSGGPSETQYFGPGTRLLVL.